The T cell receptor beta chain under discussion was sequenced for a study of blood T cell repertoires in COVID-19. Study background: COVID-19 samples collected from the United States, Italy and Spain covered acute and convalescent phases. In each case, the material was cDNA or gDNA derived from T cells, B-cell-depleted T cells, or PBMCs.

This CDR3 has 16 amino acids. The V and J ends lost 0 bases and 4 bases respectively, with 13 bases between them. Germline V gene lookup returns CDR1 LGHNA and CDR2 YNFKEQ. Sequencing was performed with immunoSEQ multiplex PCR; in TCRdb, only in-frame clones are kept and a portion is missing. The data hold 130,000 to 150,000 clones, with around 85% observed a single time. This clone came up once. The chain is built from TRBV4-2 and TRBJ1-3; tentatively, D is TRBD1 (6 bases). The sample was peripheral blood. The origin of this receptor is an older woman with COVID-19, enrolled during active disease. CDR3 protein: CASSQDLRGTGNTIYF. CDR3 nucleotides: TGTGCCAGCAGCCAAGATTTGAGGGGGACGGGAAACACCATATATTTT.